Listed here is a single T cell receptor beta chain. Its antigen is not yet known. Base qualities are missing; no much larger clone stands one base away. This entry belongs to a study of blood T cell repertoires in COVID-19 (dated by TCRdb to between 2020 and 2021). For the study in its entirety: The collaborator samples originated in the United States, Italy and Spain and spanned the acute and convalescent phases of COVID-19. HLA class I and class II types, where available, came from metadata supplied by the sample provider rather than from assay-based typing. Nearly every sample came with metadata listing a de-identified subject ID, COVID-19 status, age in years and sex. Deeply sampled blood TCRbeta repertoires from subjects exposed to, actively infected with, or recovered from COVID-19 were included in the dataset. The repertoires were made available in a free public database intended to serve as a resource for research on the immune response to SARS-CoV-2. The prospective study material was composed of cDNA or gDNA derived from T cells, B-cell-depleted T cells, or PBMCs. Samples came from the ongoing ImmuneRACE study (first 160 participants) plus 1,254 subjects from 6 global collaborators. Beyond this particular receptor, the publication reports: Clinical and demographic metadata were provided uncurated, with the amount varying by source and participant.

TCRbeta CDR3 regions were amplified from genomic DNA using the immunoSEQ Assay, a bias-controlled multiplex PCR. The paper's processing steps were these. Nucleated cell counts per sample were estimated from amplification of reference gene primers within the assay. To quantify the absolute abundance of each unique TCRbeta CDR3 rearrangement, sequence reads were collapsed and filtered. For each sample, productive Simpson clonality was calculated as the square root of Simpson's diversity index over productive rearrangements. The source is immuneACCESS, and TCRdb retained only in-frame sequences with V and J called. Part of the clones is not carried over; for the studies checked, unresolved V genes explain less than half of this, and the remainder is unexplained. From that table come the V and J calls and clone size; the DNA was used to work out D and trimming. The sample table contains 150,000 to 250,000 clones; only one count was recorded for about 90% of them. The ten largest make up 2% to 2.5% of the sample.

Participants in the prospective study were enrolled through a virtual design, were aged 18 to 89 years, and lived in 24 United States geographic areas. Cohort assignment in the prospective study relied on participant-reported clinical history from a screening survey and a study questionnaire. Recovered participants in ImmuneRACE Cohort 3 were defined as having two consecutive negative NP/OP PCR tests, clearance from a healthcare professional, or resolution of symptoms. In the prospective study, whole blood, serum and a nasopharyngeal or oropharyngeal swab were collected from each participant by mobile phlebotomists. Additional blood draws and questionnaires over a roughly two-month period could optionally be provided by prospective study participants. Before DNA extraction, prospective study blood samples were shipped either frozen or at room temperature. CDR1 and CDR2 are read off the germline V gene as SGHVS and FNYEAQ. V has 5 bases trimmed and J has 2 bases trimmed; junction bases matching no gene number 14. The CDR3 covers 17 residues, taking in both the cysteine and the phenylalanine. The retained sequence is limited to the CDR3, 51 bases, with the frame set at the first base.

The source material was PBMCs or T cells enriched from blood (not recorded which). The chain couples TRBV7-6 to TRBJ2-5, and TRBD1 matches 7 of the central bases. This receptor was obtained from a woman younger than 45 who had recovered from COVID-19. This receptor carries the CDR3 CASSPPTGVSKQETQYF. In nucleotide form, the sequence is TGTGCCAGCAGCCCCCCCACAGGGGTCTCAAAACAAGAGACCCAGTACTTC.